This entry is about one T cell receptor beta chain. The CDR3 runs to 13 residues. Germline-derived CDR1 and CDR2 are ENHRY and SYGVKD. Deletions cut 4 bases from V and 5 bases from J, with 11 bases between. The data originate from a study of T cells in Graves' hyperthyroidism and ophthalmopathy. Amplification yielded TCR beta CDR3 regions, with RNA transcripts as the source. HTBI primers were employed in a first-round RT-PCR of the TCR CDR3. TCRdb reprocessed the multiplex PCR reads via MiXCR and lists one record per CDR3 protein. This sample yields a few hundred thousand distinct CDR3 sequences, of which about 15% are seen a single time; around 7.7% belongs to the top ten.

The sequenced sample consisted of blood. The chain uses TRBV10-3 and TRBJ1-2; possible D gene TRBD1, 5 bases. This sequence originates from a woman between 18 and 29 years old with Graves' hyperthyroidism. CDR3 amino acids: CAISAGTAYGYTF. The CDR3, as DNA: TGTGCCATCAGTGCCGGGACCGCATATGGCTACACCTTC.